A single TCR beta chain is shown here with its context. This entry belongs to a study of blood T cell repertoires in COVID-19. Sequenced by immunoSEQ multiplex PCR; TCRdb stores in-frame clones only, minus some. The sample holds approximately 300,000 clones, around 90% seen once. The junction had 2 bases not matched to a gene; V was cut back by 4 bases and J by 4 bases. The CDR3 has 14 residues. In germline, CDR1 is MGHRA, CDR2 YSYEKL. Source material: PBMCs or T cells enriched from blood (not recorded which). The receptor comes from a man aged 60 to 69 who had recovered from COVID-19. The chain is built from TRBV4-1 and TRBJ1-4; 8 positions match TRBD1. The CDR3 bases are TGCGCCAGCAGCCCGGACAGGGTTAATGAAAAACTGTTTTTT. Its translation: CASSPDRVNEKLFF.